A selection of T cell receptor beta chains follows, all from one sample in a study of cytomegalovirus exposure and HLA in healthy donors. Assay: immunoSEQ multiplex PCR; the TCRdb copy retains only in-frame clones and omits some. Of 150,000 to 200,000 clones in the sample, over 80% are singletons; the top ten hold roughly 1.6%. The sample taken for sequencing was PBMCs. The receptors come from a girl between 10 and 17 years old in good health and CMV-seropositive. Both conserved end residues are part of each CDR3. A D gene is named only where the DNA matches it firmly. Rows may omit the clone size; those that give it use once, few, many or a size class.

TGCGCCAGCAGCCTGTACGGGACAGGGAGGAACAATGAGCGGTTCTTC | CASSLYGTGRNNERFF | . | TRBV4-3 | TRBD1 | TRBJ2-1
TGTGCCAGCAGCCTAACTAGACTTGGGGCCAACGTCCTGACTTTC | CASSLTRLGANVLTF | . | TRBV7-3 | . | TRBJ2-6
TGTGCCAGCAGCTTGGGGCAGGGCGCTTATGGCTACACCTTC | CASSLGQGAYGYTF | . | TRBV5-4 | . | TRBJ1-2
TGTGCCAGCAGCGATACCTCTCCAAGACTCGGTTTCTTT | CASSDTSPRLGFF | . | TRBV6-1 | . | TRBJ1-1
TGTGCCAGCAGCTTACCGTTGAGGGAGACCCAGTACTTC | CASSLPLRETQYF | once | TRBV7-9 | . | TRBJ2-5
TGTGCCAGCAGGGCCGACTTCGTTACCCAGCCCCAGCATTTT | CASRADFVTQPQHF | . | TRBV28 | . | TRBJ1-5
TGTGCCAGCAGCCCGGGACAGGGGCCCTACGAGCAGTACTTC | CASSPGQGPYEQYF | . | TRBV2 | TRBD1 | TRBJ2-7
TGTGCCAGCAGCTTATTACCCGGCTCCCAATTCTCTGGGGCCAACGTCCTGACGCCCCTGACTTTC | CASSLLPGSQFSGANVLTPLTF | . | TRBV7-6 | . | TRBJ2-6
TGTGCCAGCAGTTACCGACAGGGGATGGGCTACACCTTC | CASSYRQGMGYTF | . | TRBV6-5 | TRBD1 | TRBJ1-2
TGCGCCAGCAGCTTGGGACAGGACAATTATGGCTACACCTTC | CASSLGQDNYGYTF | . | TRBV5-1 | . | TRBJ1-2
TGTGCCAGCAGCTTATTTGGGGAGAATACGCAGTATTTT | CASSLFGENTQYF | . | TRBV7-2 | . | TRBJ2-3
TGTGCCAGCTCACCTCAATCAGGGACAGCTTTTAACTATGGCTACACCTTC | CASSPQSGTAFNYGYTF | . | TRBV18 | TRBD1 | TRBJ1-2
TGTGCCAGCTCACCACGGCAGGGTAGGGCGGGCTACACCTTC | CASSPRQGRAGYTF | . | TRBV18 | . | TRBJ1-2
TGCGGGCTAGGGGATTATGGCTACACCTTC | CGLGDYGYTF | . | TRBV20-1 | . | TRBJ1-2
TGTGCCAGCGTGAGTGGGGACAGGGGGCGCTATGGCTACACCTTC | CASVSGDRGRYGYTF | . | TRBV28 | TRBD1 | TRBJ1-2
TGTGCCAGCAGCGTAGACAGGGGGGACACTGAAGCTTTCTTT | CASSVDRGDTEAFF | . | TRBV9 | TRBD1 | TRBJ1-1
TGTGCGGACAGGGGGCACGATGAGCAGTTCTTC | CADRGHDEQFF | . | TRBV21-1 | . | TRBJ2-1
TGTGCCAGCAGTGGCCAGGACAGATTCTACGAGCAGTACTTC | CASSGQDRFYEQYF | . | TRBV6-1 | . | TRBJ2-7
TGTGCCAGTAGTATCTTTCGGGGCACAGATACGCAGTATTTT | CASSIFRGTDTQYF | . | TRBV19 | . | TRBJ2-3
TGTGCCAGCAGTTTCGGCAGGGCCGACACTGAAGCTTTCTTT | CASSFGRADTEAFF | . | TRBV28 | . | TRBJ1-1
TGTGCCAGCAGTCGCAGGACAGGGGGCAATCAGCCCCAGCATTTT | CASSRRTGGNQPQHF | few | TRBV28 | TRBD1 | TRBJ1-5
TGTGCCAGCAGCCGCGGGACAGTGGATGGCTACACCTTC | CASSRGTVDGYTF | . | TRBV6-5 | TRBD1 | TRBJ1-2
TGTGCCAGCAGTTTATTGTCACTAGCGGGAGTAGGAGATACGCAGTATTTT | CASSLLSLAGVGDTQYF | . | TRBV27 | TRBD2 | TRBJ2-3
TGTGCCAGCAGCGAGCAGGGGGCGAGCACAGATACGCAGTATTTT | CASSEQGASTDTQYF | once | TRBV6-5 | TRBD1 | TRBJ2-3
TGTGCCAGCAGCGTAGGGGTCAGGACTGAAGCTTTCTTT | CASSVGVRTEAFF | . | TRBV9 | . | TRBJ1-1
TGTGCCACCAGCAGAGACTATAAGACAGAGTTGGGTGAAGCTTTCTTT | CATSRDYKTELGEAFF | . | TRBV15 | . | TRBJ1-1
TGTGCCAGCAGGGAGTGGACAGGGGCTACCTACGAGCAGTACTTC | CASREWTGATYEQYF | . | TRBV2 | TRBD1 | TRBJ2-7
TGTGCCAGCAGCTTCAGACAGGGGGCCGCAGATACGCAGTATTTT | CASSFRQGAADTQYF | few | TRBV7-9 | TRBD1 | TRBJ2-3
TGTGCCACCAGCAGCAGGGGGCACAATGAGCAGTTCTTC | CATSSRGHNEQFF | . | TRBV15 | TRBD1 | TRBJ2-1
TGTGCCTGGAGTGTAGGACTAGCGGGCACAGATACGCAGTATTTT | CAWSVGLAGTDTQYF | . | TRBV30 | TRBD2 | TRBJ2-3
TGCGCCAGCAGCTTGGTCGGTTCTGGAGCCTACGAGCAGTACTTC | CASSLVGSGAYEQYF | . | TRBV5-1 | . | TRBJ2-7
TGTGCCACCAGCCTTGCTAGCGGGGGATACAATGAGCAGTTCTTC | CATSLASGGYNEQFF | . | TRBV15 | TRBD2 | TRBJ2-1
TGTGCCACCGAGCCCGGGGGGTCCCGCAATGAGCAGTTCTTC | CATEPGGSRNEQFF | . | TRBV6-5 | TRBD2 | TRBJ2-1
TGCGCCAGCGCCTCGGACAGGGAGGGGGATACGCAGTATTTT | CASASDREGDTQYF | . | TRBV5-1 | . | TRBJ2-3
TGTGCCAGCAGCTTAGACCTGTACTACGAGCAGTACTTC | CASSLDLYYEQYF | . | TRBV11-2 | . | TRBJ2-7
TGTGCCAGCAGCTTACGAGAGTTGGGACTTTGGACGACGGTGTTGAACACTGAAGCTTTCTTT | CASSLRELGLWTTVLNTEAFF | . | TRBV7-8 | . | TRBJ1-1
TGTGCCAGTAGTATAACAGGTGGGACTGAAGCTTTCTTT | CASSITGGTEAFF | . | TRBV19 | . | TRBJ1-1
TGTGCCAGCAGTACCCGGACTAGCGGGAGGGGTAGCACAGATACGCAGTATTTT | CASSTRTSGRGSTDTQYF | . | TRBV27 | TRBD2 | TRBJ2-3
TGCGCCAGCAGCCTTGGGACTAGCGGAGCCTACGAGCAGTACTTC | CASSLGTSGAYEQYF | once | TRBV5-1 | TRBD2 | TRBJ2-7
TGCGCCAGCAGCCAAGGGAGCTTTACAACTAATGAAAAACTGTTTTTT | CASSQGSFTTNEKLFF | . | TRBV4-1 | . | TRBJ1-4
TGCGCCAGCAGCTTGGGGCTAGCGGGTTTCTACAATGAGCAGTTCTTC | CASSLGLAGFYNEQFF | . | TRBV5-1 | TRBD2 | TRBJ2-1
TGTGCCAGCAGCAAAGGGACAGGGGATACGTATGGCTACACCTTC | CASSKGTGDTYGYTF | . | TRBV7-9 | TRBD1 | TRBJ1-2
TGTGCCAGCAGGGATAACAGGGGGGCTACTGAAGCTTTCTTT | CASRDNRGATEAFF | . | TRBV28 | TRBD1 | TRBJ1-1
TGTGCCAGCAGCGTGGCCTCTGGGGCCAACGTCCTGACTTTC | CASSVASGANVLTF | . | TRBV9 | . | TRBJ2-6
TGTGCCAGCAGCCATCGGGAAAAGCAGTTCTTC | CASSHREKQFF | . | TRBV5-4 | . | TRBJ2-1
TGTGCCAGCAGCTTTGGGCCCGGTGTCCCCAGGGGGGAGAAGGACTTC | CASSFGPGVPRGEKDF | . | TRBV5-4 | TRBD1 | TRBJ1-2
TGTGCCTGGAGGAGATGGGGACAGGGATTACAAGAGACCCAGTACTTC | CAWRRWGQGLQETQYF | once | TRBV30 | TRBD1 | TRBJ2-5
TGCGCCACCTCCCTTAATATCCAAGAGACCCAGTACTTC | CATSLNIQETQYF | few | TRBV5-1 | . | TRBJ2-5
TGTGCCAGTAGTAATGGCCAGGGGAACACTGAAGCTTTCTTT | CASSNGQGNTEAFF | . | TRBV19 | . | TRBJ1-1
TGTGCCAGCAGCCCCCGACTAGCGGGGGCGGGGACCGGGGAGCTGTTTTTT | CASSPRLAGAGTGELFF | . | TRBV7-8 | TRBD2 | TRBJ2-2
TGTGCCAGCAGCAAACCCCACATACAAGAGACCCAGTACTTC | CASSKPHIQETQYF | . | TRBV21-1 | . | TRBJ2-5